These T cell receptor beta chains were read from a single sample in a study of identifying expanded T cells in peripheral blood. Some clones are missing from TCRdb's copy, which holds only in-frame ones; the method was immunoSEQ multiplex PCR. The sample consists of about 100,000 clones, about 90% of them appearing once. Sequenced sample: blood. The receptors come from a person between 18 and 70 years old in good health. The CDR3 runs from the conserved cysteine through the conserved F or W. Fields, in order: J gene, clone size, D gene, V gene, CDR3 protein, CDR3 DNA. D genes are given only for firm matches. Clone size, where shown, is once, few, many, or a class for clones that have expanded.

TRBJ2-5,-,-,TRBV23-1,CASSPRRGGGETQYF,TGCGCCAGCAGCCCCCGTAGGGGTGGGGGAGAGACCCAGTACTTC
TRBJ1-2,few,-,TRBV7-7,CASSPPGPEGYTF,TGTGCCAGCAGCCCCCCGGGGCCGGAGGGCTACACCTTC
TRBJ2-3,-,TRBD2,TRBV7-3,CASSSGSTDTQYF,TGTGCCAGCAGTAGCGGGAGCACAGATACGCAGTATTTT
TRBJ1-2,few,-,TRBV5-1,CASSPSGGSYGYTF,TGCGCCAGCAGCCCCTCGGGGGGGTCCTATGGCTACACCTTC
TRBJ1-5,-,-,TRBV5-1,CASTLLGNQPQHF,TGCGCCAGCACACTCCTAGGGAATCAGCCCCAGCATTTT
TRBJ1-1,-,TRBD1,TRBV15,CATSREKGAAEAFF,TGTGCCACCAGCAGAGAAAAGGGGGCGGCTGAAGCTTTCTTT
TRBJ2-4,-,-,TRBV5-1,CASSLLAAKNIQYF,TGCGCCAGCAGCTTGTTGGCAGCCAAAAACATTCAGTACTTC
TRBJ2-2,-,-,TRBV19,CASRPGNTNTGELFF,TGTGCCAGTAGACCCGGGAACACGAACACCGGGGAGCTGTTTTTT
TRBJ1-3,-,-,TRBV7-9,CASSLRGAFGSGNTIYF,TGTGCCAGCAGCTTACGAGGGGCGTTCGGCTCTGGAAACACCATATATTTT
TRBJ1-5,-,-,TRBV5-1,CASSPGADQPQHF,TGCGCCAGCAGTCCGGGGGCGGATCAGCCCCAGCATTTT
TRBJ2-7,once,TRBD1,TRBV27,CASSLTGDVEYF,TGTGCCAGCAGTTTGACAGGGGATGTGGAGTACTTC
TRBJ2-3,once,-,TRBV7-2,CASSLVQSDTQYF,TGTGCCAGCAGCTTAGTCCAGTCAGATACGCAGTATTTT
TRBJ2-2,-,-,TRBV27,CASSLSDRGGTGELFF,TGTGCCAGCAGTTTGTCCGACAGGGGAGGGACCGGGGAGCTGTTTTTT
TRBJ1-1,-,-,TRBV19,CASTHRSSTEAFF,TGTGCCAGTACCCATCGGTCGAGCACTGAAGCTTTCTTT
TRBJ2-2,-,-,TRBV27,CASGVGSLYNTGELFF,TGTGCCAGCGGGGTTGGAAGCCTATACAACACCGGGGAGCTGTTTTTT
TRBJ1-2,-,-,TRBV7-3,CASSLTWADYGYTF,TGTGCCAGCAGCTTAACGTGGGCGGATTATGGCTACACCTTC
TRBJ1-1,few,-,TRBV10-1,CASSGPGNTEAFF,TGCGCCAGCAGTGGACCGGGGAACACTGAAGCTTTCTTT
TRBJ2-7,-,TRBD2,TRBV11-3,CASRKTSGSYEQYF,TGTGCCAGCAGGAAAACTAGCGGGAGCTACGAGCAGTACTTC
TRBJ2-5,few,-,TRBV5-4,CASSQDAAYQETQYF,TGCGCCAGCAGCCAAGATGCGGCGTACCAAGAGACCCAGTACTTC
TRBJ2-7,-,-,TRBV6-6,CASSWASYEQYF,TGTGCCAGCAGTTGGGCTAGCTACGAGCAGTACTTC
TRBJ2-1,-,TRBD1,TRBV7-3,CASSSTGVLDNEQFF,TGTGCCAGCAGCTCTACAGGGGTTTTGGACAATGAGCAGTTCTTC
TRBJ2-5,-,-,TRBV9,CASSVAGMETQYF,TGTGCCAGCAGCGTAGCCGGAATGGAGACCCAGTACTTC
TRBJ2-5,-,-,TRBV7-3,CASSLNGGDPETQYF,TGTGCCAGCAGCTTAAACGGCGGGGATCCAGAGACCCAGTACTTC
TRBJ1-1,-,-,TRBV7-9,CASSFPGNTEAFF,TGTGCCAGCAGCTTTCCAGGAAACACTGAAGCTTTCTTT
TRBJ2-1,-,-,TRBV9,CASSVETSSYNEQFF,TGTGCCAGCAGCGTAGAGACGAGCTCCTACAATGAGCAGTTCTTC
TRBJ2-7,-,TRBD1,TRBV6-5,CASADRDRLVYEQYF,TGTGCCAGCGCCGACCGGGACAGGTTGGTCTACGAGCAGTACTTC
TRBJ1-1,-,-,TRBV15,CATSRFQQGFTEAFF,TGTGCCACCAGCAGATTCCAACAGGGATTCACTGAAGCTTTCTTT
TRBJ1-2,-,-,TRBV5-1,CASSLDSYLNYGYTF,TGCGCCAGCAGCTTGGACAGTTACCTGAACTATGGCTACACCTTC